The 15 T cell receptor beta chains below were found in one sample sequenced in a study of circulating CD8 cells and anti-PD-1 response in melanoma. Using 15 ng of total RNA, TCR libraries were made with the QIAseq Immune Repertoire TCR panel. TCRdb reprocessed the reads with MiXCR, giving one entry per CDR3 protein. Of approximately 210 distinct CDR3 sequences listed, over 9.5% are singletons. Live CD3+CD8+TCRalphabeta+ cells were sorted into four subsets by PD-1 and/or TIGIT. The sample consisted of CD8+ T cells from PBMCs, taken at baseline or after one month of anti-PD-1 therapy (not recorded which). These receptors were taken from a human donor with melanoma.

This clonotype is judged medium-sized. This chain uses TRBV6-6 with TRBJ2-6; no definite D call. Trimming pared 0 bases from V and 2 bases from J, leaving 5 bases between. CDR1 is MNHNY and CDR2 is SVGAGI in the germline V gene (reference sequence). CDR3 length: 15 residues. The CDR3 DNA sequence: TGTGCCAGCAGTTACTCCAGGCCTGGGGCCAACGTCCTGACTTTC. As protein: CASSYSRPGANVLTF.

Relative to its sample, this clonotype is medium-sized. The V gene is TRBV20-1, the J gene TRBJ2-3, with D tentatively TRBD1 (7 bases). Germline V gene data show CDR1 as DFQATT and CDR2 as SNEGSKA (reference sequence). Trimming removed 6 bases at V and 0 bases at J, with 22 bases between. CDR3 length: 17 residues. The CDR3 loop is CSARDSLTGTSTDTQYF. The DNA of the CDR3 is TGCAGTGCCCGGGACAGCCTAACGGGGACTAGCACAGATACGCAGTATTTT.

In this sample, this clonotype is hyperexpanded. The genes are TRBV18 and TRBJ2-7, with 8 bases that match TRBD2. The V and J ends lost 4 bases and 5 bases, in that order; junction bases with no gene match: 4. The CDR3 totals 13 residues. Per the germline V gene, CDR1 is KGHSH and CDR2 is LQKENI. CDR3: CASSRTSIHEQYF. CDR3 DNA sequence: TGTGCCAGCTCACGGACTAGCATCCACGAGCAGTACTTC.

Remarks on this clonotype: With only one base between it and a far larger clone, this is likely a read error. The J gene is TRBJ2-7, the V gene TRBV9; 11 nucleotides match TRBD2. The V gene end was trimmed by 4 bases and the J gene end by 7 bases; junction bases not matched to a gene: 16. The length of the CDR3 is 17 residues. Per germline, CDR1 SGDLS and CDR2 YYNGEE. This CDR3 is CASSRTGTSGSYNEQYF. CDR3 coding DNA: TGTGCCAGCAGCAGAACCGGGACTAGCGGCTCCTACAATGAGCAGTACTTC.

This clonotype is labeled medium-sized. This sequence joins TRBV27 and TRBJ2-7; 7 nucleotides match TRBD2. The V gene's germline CDR1 is MNHEY and CDR2 SMNVEV (reference sequence). The length of the CDR3 is 12 residues. V trimming: 8 bases; J trimming: 1 base; junction bases outside the gene matches: 2. In DNA form, the CDR3 reads TGTGCCAGCCGGGGGGAATCCTACGAGCAGTACTTC. It yields the protein CASRGESYEQYF.

By sample fraction, this clonotype is large (0.1 to 1%). The chain employs TRBV27 and TRBJ2-7; 12 nucleotides match TRBD1. CDR1 is MNHEY, CDR2 SMNVEV, per germline (reference sequence). This CDR3 spans 19 amino acids. J gave up 4 bases and V 5 bases, and 18 bases lay outside the gene matches. The CDR3 sequence: CASSPRWEMPGQGAYEQYF. In DNA form, the CDR3 reads TGTGCCAGCAGTCCCCGATGGGAAATGCCGGGACAGGGGGCTTACGAGCAGTACTTC.

By its share, this clonotype is large. J is TRBJ2-5 and V is TRBV7-9; D unclear. The V and J ends lost 3 bases and 1 base respectively, with 9 bases between them. The CDR3 has 14 residues. CDR1 is SEHNR and CDR2 is FQNEAQ in the germline V gene (reference sequence). Here the CDR3 reads CASSLGTIQETQYF. The CDR3 DNA follows: TGTGCCAGCAGCTTGGGCACAATCCAAGAGACCCAGTACTTC.

By its share, this clonotype is large. The chain couples TRBV7-3 to TRBJ1-6; weak D call: TRBD1 (5 bases). Germline values: CDR1 SGHTA, CDR2 FQGTGA. V was trimmed by 5 bases and J by 4 bases, leaving 15 bases between them. This CDR3 is built from 16 residues. CDR3 sequence reads: CASSLGRSGYNSPLHF. CDR3 DNA: TGTGCCAGCAGCCTCGGGAGGTCAGGGTATAATTCACCCCTCCACTTT.

Judged by abundance, this clonotype is large. The chain joins TRBV7-9 to TRBJ2-7; D is possibly TRBD1 or TRBD2 (5 bases each). Deletions cut 6 bases from V and 0 bases from J, with 15 bases between. Germline CDR1 and CDR2: SEHNR and FQNEAQ (reference sequence). The CDR3 loop spans 15 amino acids. CDR3 sequence reads: CASRPPGTVSYEQYF. The CDR3 DNA sequence: TGTGCCAGCAGACCCCCCGGGACGGTCTCCTACGAGCAGTACTTC.

By share of the sample, this clonotype is medium-sized. This chain uses TRBV9 with TRBJ2-3, with 10 bases aligning to TRBD2. The CDR3 runs to 16 residues. Germline CDR1 is SGDLS and CDR2 is YYNGEE. V shed 0 bases, J shed 5 bases, and the junction held 6 bases outside the gene matches. CDR3 region: CASSVDASGGIDTQYF. The CDR3, as DNA: TGTGCCAGCAGCGTAGACGCTAGCGGGGGCATAGATACGCAGTATTTT.

In this sample, this clonotype is large (0.1 to 1%). CDR3 DNA sequence: TGTGCCAGTAGAACGGACTGGGGGGACACTGAAGCTTTCTTT. Translated, it gives CASRTDWGDTEAFF. The chain employs TRBV19 and TRBJ1-1, with a tentative D call TRBD1 (5 bases). Germline V gives CDR1 LNHDA, CDR2 SQIVND (reference sequence). The CDR3 is 14 residues long. With 6 bases removed from V and 3 bases from J, the gap between germline ends came to 14 bases.

This clonotype is labeled large. The CDR3 here is CASRPGTNTDTQYF. The CDR3 nucleotides read TGTGCCAGCAGACCGGGGACTAACACAGATACGCAGTATTTT. The chain combines TRBV28 with TRBJ2-3; 7 bases fit TRBD2. Unmatched junction bases numbered 5, after V lost 6 bases and J lost 2 bases. Per germline, CDR1 MDHEN and CDR2 SYDVKM. CDR3 length equals 14 residues.

Sample share makes this clonotype large (0.1 to 1%). This rearrangement joins TRBV13 to TRBJ2-1; D may correspond to TRBD1 or TRBD2 (5 bases each). Germline CDR1 is PRHDT and CDR2 is FYEKMQ (reference sequence). Trimming stripped 8 bases from V and 7 bases from J, with 21 bases between. The CDR3 contains 15 residues. The CDR3 loop is CASGRVRGERNEQFF. CDR3 bases: TGTGCCAGCGGCAGGGTTAGGGGAGAGCGGAATGAGCAGTTCTTC. Variable domain in full (rest from reference TRBV13 and TRBJ2-1): AAGVIQSPRHLIKEKRETATLKCYPIPRHDTVYWYQQGPGQDPQFLISFYEKMQSDKGSIPDRFSAQQFSDYHSELNMSSLELGDSALYFCASGRVRGERNEQFFGPGTRLTVL.

By its share, this clonotype is large. This chain uses TRBV28 with TRBJ1-3; a possible D gene is TRBD1 (6 bases). With 5 bases removed from V and 0 bases from J, the gap between germline ends came to 17 bases. The CDR3 has 17 amino acids. CDR1 is MDHEN, CDR2 SYDVKM, per germline. The chain's CDR3 is CASSNQHNRDSGNTIYF. The CDR3 nucleotides are TGTGCCAGCAGTAACCAGCACAACAGGGACTCTGGAAACACCATATATTTT.

By proportion, this clonotype is large. The chain couples TRBV25-1 to TRBJ2-7; no clear D. V gave up 10 bases and J gave up 3 bases, with 10 bases separating them. Germline CDR1 and CDR2: MGHDK and SYGVNS. CDR3 length equals 11 residues. Written as DNA, the CDR3 is TGTGCCAAAAGCAATTTCTACGAGCAGTACTTC. This sequence encodes CAKSNFYEQYF.